Listed below are T cell receptor beta chains from one sample, sequenced in a study of T-cell memory formation after mild COVID-19. TCRdb redid the calling of the 5' RACE reads with MiXCR, one entry per CDR3 protein. The sample records roughly 400,000 distinct CDR3 sequences, 20% to 25% being singletons. The sequencing input was PBMCs or a T cell subset sorted from them (not recorded which). These receptors were obtained from an adult woman who had mild COVID-19 (a few samples of this study predate the infection). Cell type and time point are not known. Both conserved end residues are part of each CDR3. The D gene is left open where the match is weak. The size of a clone is reported for some rows only, either as once, few or many, or as a class for expanded clones.

J gene	clone size	V gene	D gene	CDR3 DNA	CDR3 protein
TRBJ1-5	NA	TRBV24-1	NA	TGTGCCACCAGTGCCGAACAGGCAGGGCCGGGTGAATCCCGAGGAAATAGCAATCAGCCCCAGCATTTT	CATSAEQAGPGESRGNSNQPQHF
TRBJ1-2	NA	TRBV20-1	NA	TGCAGTGCTAGAGAGGGGGGATCAGCTAACTATGGCTACACCTTC	CSAREGGSANYGYTF
TRBJ1-2	NA	TRBV6-1	TRBD1	TGTGCCAGCAGTCCTGACAGGGGGCTCTATGGCTACACCTTC	CASSPDRGLYGYTF
TRBJ2-7	few	TRBV20-1	NA	TGCAGTGCTAGAGCCGGAGCCTACGAGCAGTACTTC	CSARAGAYEQYF
TRBJ2-3	few	TRBV12-3/TRBV12-4	TRBD2	TGTGCCAGCAGTTCCCGACTAGCGGTCCCTAGCACAGATACGCAGTATTTT	CASSSRLAVPSTDTQYF
TRBJ2-5	few	TRBV4-1	TRBD2	TGCGCCAGCAGCCAAGGCCGGACTAGCGGGGCATATACCCAAGAGACCCAGTACTTC	CASSQGRTSGAYTQETQYF
TRBJ2-1	few	TRBV4-3	NA	TGCGCCAGCAGCCAAGAAATCGGGGATAGAACCTACAATGAGCAGTTCTTC	CASSQEIGDRTYNEQFF
TRBJ2-5	few	TRBV3-1	NA	TGTGCCAGCAGCCAAGTCGCAGGGGATCAGACCCAGTACTTC	CASSQVAGDQTQYF
TRBJ2-7	few	TRBV7-2	TRBD1	TGTGCCAGCAGCTTGGGGACAGAGGCCTACGAGCAGTACTTC	CASSLGTEAYEQYF
TRBJ2-1	once	TRBV7-2	NA	TGTGCCAGCAGCTTATTGAGGATCGATGAGCAGTTCTTC	CASSLLRIDEQFF
TRBJ2-7	few	TRBV6-5	NA	TGTGCCAGCAGTTACGGCAGATTTTCCTACGAGCAGTACTTC	CASSYGRFSYEQYF
TRBJ2-3	few	TRBV20-1	TRBD2	TGCAGTGCTAGAACCGGGACTAGCGGGGGGGCACATACGCAGTATTTT	CSARTGTSGGAHTQYF
TRBJ2-3	NA	TRBV30	NA	TGTGCCTGGAGTCCCTCTGATACGCAGTATTTT	CAWSPSDTQYF
TRBJ2-7	few	TRBV30	NA	TGTGCCTGGCTAAGGCGGCAGGGGGGCGAGCAGTACTTC	CAWLRRQGGEQYF
TRBJ2-7	many	TRBV9	TRBD1	TGTGCCAGCAGCGTAGCCCCCTCGAGGACAGGGGTCGAGCAGTACTTC	CASSVAPSRTGVEQYF
TRBJ2-3	few	TRBV7-2	NA	TGTGCCAGCAGCTCAGGGGGGACTAGAACAGATACGCAGTATTTT	CASSSGGTRTDTQYF
TRBJ2-1	NA	TRBV5-6	TRBD1	TGTGCCAGCAGCTTAATCGGGGACAGGGGGTCAAATGAGCAGTTCTTC	CASSLIGDRGSNEQFF
TRBJ2-7	few	TRBV27	NA	TGTGCCAGCACTCGGCGGGCGGGGAGCTCCTACGAGCAGTACTTC	CASTRRAGSSYEQYF
TRBJ2-3	many	TRBV27	NA	TGTGCCAGCAGCCACACCGGAGGATCGCTTATCACAGATACGCAGTATTTT	CASSHTGGSLITDTQYF
TRBJ2-2	NA	TRBV6-5	NA	TGTGCCACCCCGGATACCGGGGAGCTGTTTTTT	CATPDTGELFF
TRBJ1-1	NA	TRBV6-5	TRBD1	TGTGCCAGCAGTTACGACAGGGGGCGAGCTGAAGCTTTCTTT	CASSYDRGRAEAFF
TRBJ2-1	NA	TRBV7-9	TRBD1	TGTGCCAGCAGCCCCGACAGGGGCCGCCCAGATGGAAATGAGCAGTTCTTC	CASSPDRGRPDGNEQFF
TRBJ2-3	NA	TRBV2	NA	TGTGCCAGCAGTTTAGCGTTCGCAAGGGATACGCAGTATTTT	CASSLAFARDTQYF
TRBJ1-4	NA	TRBV9	NA	TGTGCCAGCAGCGTCGGCGCGGGGCCGGAAAAACTGTTTTTT	CASSVGAGPEKLFF
TRBJ2-5	few	TRBV7-2	TRBD2	TGTGCCAGCAGCTTAAGTGGGACTAGCTTACCCCAGACCCAGTACTTC	CASSLSGTSLPQTQYF
TRBJ1-1	NA	TRBV29-1	NA	TGCAGCGTTGCACCTAGGCAGGCAGACATGAACACTGAAGCTTTCTTT	CSVAPRQADMNTEAFF
TRBJ2-7	few	TRBV7-6	TRBD2	TGTGCCAGCAGCCCCGGGACTAGCGGGAGTTACCTGGCTTTCGAGCAGTACTTC	CASSPGTSGSYLAFEQYF
TRBJ2-7	few	TRBV7-9	TRBD1	TGTGCCAGCAGCTCGGCAGGGGGACACTACGAGCAGTACTTC	CASSSAGGHYEQYF
TRBJ1-2	many	TRBV5-5	NA	TGTGCCAGCAGCCCTTGGTCCGGGTCGAGCTATGGCTACACCTTC	CASSPWSGSSYGYTF
TRBJ1-5	NA	TRBV18	NA	TGTGCCAGCTCACATACAGCTAGCAATCAGCCCCAGCATTTT	CASSHTASNQPQHF
TRBJ2-1	few	TRBV5-1	TRBD2	TGCGCCAGCAGCTTGCCTAGCGGCGTCCTCAATGAGCAGTTCTTC	CASSLPSGVLNEQFF
TRBJ2-1	NA	TRBV12-3/TRBV12-4	TRBD1	TGTGCCAGCACCTCGACAGGGCATTATGAGCAGTTCTTC	CASTSTGHYEQFF
TRBJ2-1	NA	TRBV5-4	TRBD1	TGTGCCAGCAGCACACCTGGTTACAGGGGGAATGAGCAGTTCTTC	CASSTPGYRGNEQFF
TRBJ2-7	few	TRBV9	NA	TGTGCCAGCAGCACGCAGGGCCAATTCTACGAGCAGTACTTC	CASSTQGQFYEQYF
TRBJ1-5	many	TRBV12-3/TRBV12-4	NA	TGTGCCAGCAGTTTCTCTGTCGGGGGGGTGCAGCCCCAGCATTTT	CASSFSVGGVQPQHF
TRBJ1-1	NA	TRBV20-1	TRBD1	TGCAGTGCTAGAATTCGACAGGGGTTGTTGGCTTTCTTT	CSARIRQGLLAFF
TRBJ2-1	NA	TRBV6-4	TRBD2	TGTGCCAGCAGTGACTCGACTAGCGGGGGGGCTGAGCAGTTCTTC	CASSDSTSGGAEQFF
TRBJ2-5	few	TRBV24-1	TRBD2	TGTGCCACCAGTGACGCCGGGACCGGGAGGACGGAGACCCAGTACTTC	CATSDAGTGRTETQYF
TRBJ2-1	many	TRBV12-3/TRBV12-4	TRBD2	TGTGCCAGCAGGATAGCGGGAGGATCCTACAATGAGCAGTTCTTC	CASRIAGGSYNEQFF
TRBJ2-3	NA	TRBV6-5	NA	TGTGCCAGCAGTTCGGGTAGGGGGAGAGCAGGGCGGGATACGCAGTATTTT	CASSSGRGRAGRDTQYF
TRBJ1-5	NA	TRBV10-3	TRBD1	TGTGCCATCAGTACGGGACAGGGTGGTTTTAGCAATCAGCCCCAGCATTTT	CAISTGQGGFSNQPQHF
TRBJ1-1	many	TRBV2	NA	TGTGCCAGCTCATCAGGCCCGAACACTGAAGCTTTCTTT	CASSSGPNTEAFF
TRBJ2-7	many	TRBV12-3/TRBV12-4	NA	TGTGCCAGCAGTTTAGGGCTTAGGAGGGGTGTGGCCCTACTTACCTACGAGCAGTACTTC	CASSLGLRRGVALLTYEQYF
TRBJ2-4	few	TRBV6-2/TRBV6-3	NA	TGTGCCAGCAGTCAGAGAGCAATCCCGGGACTAGCCAAAAACATTCAGTACTTC	CASSQRAIPGLAKNIQYF
TRBJ2-1	few	TRBV4-1	TRBD1	TGCGCCAGCAGCCAGGTCCAGGGGGCTCACTACAATGAGCAGTTCTTC	CASSQVQGAHYNEQFF
TRBJ2-1	medium-sized	TRBV4-1	NA	TGCGCCAGCAGCCTCACCCCTCCGGGGGACTTCTCCTACAATGAGCAGTTCTTC	CASSLTPPGDFSYNEQFF
TRBJ1-5	NA	TRBV7-2	TRBD1	TGTGCCAGAAGTTACAGGGGTCAGCCCCAGCATTTT	CARSYRGQPQHF
TRBJ2-7	NA	TRBV18	NA	TGTGCCAGCTCACCCGGCGGGGGCCATGCGAGCGAGCAGTACTTC	CASSPGGGHASEQYF
TRBJ2-1	few	TRBV4-3	NA	TGCGCCAGCAGCCGGAACAGGGGGGGGACCACTGAGCAGTTCTTC	CASSRNRGGTTEQFF
TRBJ2-1	NA	TRBV4-1	NA	TGCGCCAGCAGCCAAGGATCACAGGGTCTGGGGAATGAGCAGTTCTTC	CASSQGSQGLGNEQFF
TRBJ2-6	few	TRBV11-2	NA	TGTGCCAGCAGCTTTAACAGAGTAGACTCTGGGGCCAACGTCCTGACTTTC	CASSFNRVDSGANVLTF
TRBJ1-1	NA	TRBV6-5	NA	TGTGCCAGCAGTTACCTTCAGAAAACTGAAGCTTTCTTT	CASSYLQKTEAFF